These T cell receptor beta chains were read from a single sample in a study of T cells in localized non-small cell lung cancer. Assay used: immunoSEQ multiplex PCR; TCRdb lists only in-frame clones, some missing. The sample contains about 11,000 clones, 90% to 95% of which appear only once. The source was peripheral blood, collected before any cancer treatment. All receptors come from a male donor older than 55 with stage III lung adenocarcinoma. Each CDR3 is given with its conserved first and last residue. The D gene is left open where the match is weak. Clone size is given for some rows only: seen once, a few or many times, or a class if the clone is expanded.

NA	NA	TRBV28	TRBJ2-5	TGTGCCAGCAGTTTCGGCAGACAAGAGACCCAGTACTTC	CASSFGRQETQYF
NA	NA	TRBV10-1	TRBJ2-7	TGCGCCAGCAGTGGACCGGGTCCCTACGAGCAGTACTTC	CASSGPGPYEQYF
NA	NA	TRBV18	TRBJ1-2	TGTGCCAGCTCACCGGTCGACGAGAGCGCTAACTATGGCTACACCTTC	CASSPVDESANYGYTF
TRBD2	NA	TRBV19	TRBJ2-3	TGTGCCAGTAGTAGGGACCTACAGGGACTAGCGGCAGATACGCAGTATTTT	CASSRDLQGLAADTQYF
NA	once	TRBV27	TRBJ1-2	TGTGCCAGCAGACACACAGGATTCCTCGGCTACACCTTC	CASRHTGFLGYTF
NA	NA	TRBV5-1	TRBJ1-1	TGCGCCAGCAGCTTGGACTCCCCGAGAGTTACTGAAGCTTTCTTT	CASSLDSPRVTEAFF
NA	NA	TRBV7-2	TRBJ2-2	TGTGCCAGCAGCTTAGCGCGGCCTAACACCGGGGAGCTGTTTTTT	CASSLARPNTGELFF
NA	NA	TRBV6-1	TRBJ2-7	TGTGCCAGCAGTGAAGAAAAGGGAGGATCCTACGAGCAGTACTTC	CASSEEKGGSYEQYF
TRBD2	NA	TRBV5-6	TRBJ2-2	TGTGCCAGCAGCTTCCGGACTAGCGGGAGAGTGAGGGCCGGGGAGCTGTTTTTT	CASSFRTSGRVRAGELFF
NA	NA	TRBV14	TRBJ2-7	TGTGCCAGCAGCCAAGATCTGCTATCCTACGAGCAGTACTTC	CASSQDLLSYEQYF
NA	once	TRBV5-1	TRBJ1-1	TGCGCCAGCAGCTTTCAGGCCTCCAACACTGAAGCTTTCTTT	CASSFQASNTEAFF
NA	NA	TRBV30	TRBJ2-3	TGTGCCTGGAGTGTAGGGGGGACAATACGGTATACGCAGTATTTT	CAWSVGGTIRYTQYF
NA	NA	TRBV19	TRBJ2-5	TGTGCCAGTAGCTTCATGGGTGAGACCCAGTACTTC	CASSFMGETQYF
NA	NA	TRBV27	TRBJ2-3	TGTGCCAGCAGTTTGGGTCAGGGTGGGAATACGCAGTATTTT	CASSLGQGGNTQYF
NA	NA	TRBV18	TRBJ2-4	TGTGCCAGCTCACCACGTCCAGACCCTACGAACATTCAGTACTTC	CASSPRPDPTNIQYF
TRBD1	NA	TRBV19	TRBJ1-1	TGTGCCAGTAGTGAACAGGGGGGCACTGAAGCTTTCTTT	CASSEQGGTEAFF
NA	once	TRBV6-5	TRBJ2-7	TGTGCCAGCAGCCCGGGGGCCTACGAGCAGTACTTC	CASSPGAYEQYF
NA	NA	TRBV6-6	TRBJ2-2	TGTGCCAGCAGTTACGCCGGGATGAACACCGGGGAGCTGTTTTTT	CASSYAGMNTGELFF
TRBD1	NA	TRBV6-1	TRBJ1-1	TGTGCCAGCATAGGGGACAGACAAACTGAAGCTTTCTTT	CASIGDRQTEAFF
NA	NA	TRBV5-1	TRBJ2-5	TGCGCCAGCAGCTTGGCGGGGCCGGACCAAGAGACCCAGTACTTC	CASSLAGPDQETQYF
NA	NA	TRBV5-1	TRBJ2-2	TGCGCCAGCAGCTTTCAGGAGAACACCGGGGAGCTGTTTTTT	CASSFQENTGELFF
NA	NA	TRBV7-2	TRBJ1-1	TGTGCCAGCAGCTTAGCAGGCCTGAACACTGAAGCTTTCTTT	CASSLAGLNTEAFF
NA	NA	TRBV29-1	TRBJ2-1	TGCAGCGTTGTGGAGGGAGGCGCGAGGCAGTTCTTC	CSVVEGGARQFF
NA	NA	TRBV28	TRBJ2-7	TGTGCCAGCAGCCCCTGGGGGGACCCCTACGAGCAGTACTTC	CASSPWGDPYEQYF
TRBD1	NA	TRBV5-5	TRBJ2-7	TGTGCCAGCAGCTTTGACGGACAGGGTTACGAGCAGTACTTC	CASSFDGQGYEQYF
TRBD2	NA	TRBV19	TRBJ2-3	TGTGCCAGTAGTAGGGGACTAGCCGACCAGTATTTT	CASSRGLADQYF
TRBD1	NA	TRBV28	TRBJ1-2	TGTGCCAGCAGACCGCAGGGGGGTTTCAATGGCTACACCTTC	CASRPQGGFNGYTF
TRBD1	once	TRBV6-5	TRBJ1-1	TGTGCCAGCAGTTACGACAGGGGTGGCACTGAAGCTTTCTTT	CASSYDRGGTEAFF
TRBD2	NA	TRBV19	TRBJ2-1	TGTGCCAGTAGTATAGGGACTAGCTACAATGAGCAGTTCTTC	CASSIGTSYNEQFF
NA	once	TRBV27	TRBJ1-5	TGTGCCAGCAGTTATAGCTCTCCGGGCCTAAAGCGGGACCAGCCCCAGCATTTT	CASSYSSPGLKRDQPQHF
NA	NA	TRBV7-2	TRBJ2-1	TGTGCCAGCAGCTTAGGGCAGCGCTTAAATGAGCAGTTCTTC	CASSLGQRLNEQFF
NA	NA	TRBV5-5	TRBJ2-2	TGTGCCAGCAGCTCCTCGGGGACGGGCACCGGGGAGCTGTTTTTT	CASSSSGTGTGELFF
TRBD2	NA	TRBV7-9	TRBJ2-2	TGTGCCAGCAGCAATCGTAACGACGGAGCGGGATCTGGGGAGCTGTTTTTT	CASSNRNDGAGSGELFF
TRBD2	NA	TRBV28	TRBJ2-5	TGTGCCAGCAGTGCCGGAGGACTAGCGGGCCTGCAAGAGACCCAGTACTTC	CASSAGGLAGLQETQYF
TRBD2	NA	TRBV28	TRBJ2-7	TGTGCCAGCAGTTCGTGGACTAGCTGGCGGTCTCTCTACGAGCAGTACTTC	CASSSWTSWRSLYEQYF
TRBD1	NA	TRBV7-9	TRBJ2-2	TGTGCCAGCAGCTTAGAGGGGGCTTTGAACACCGGGGAGCTGTTTTTT	CASSLEGALNTGELFF